These 6 T cell receptor beta chains came from one sample sequenced in a study of blood T cell repertoires in COVID-19. Repertoires were generated with immunoSEQ multiplex PCR, while TCRdb's copy carries only in-frame clones and drops some. Of 130,000 to 150,000 clones listed, 85% to 90% are singletons. Sequenced: peripheral blood. These receptors were taken from a man at least 80 years old with acute or convalescent COVID-19.

The gene calls are TRBV7-2 and TRBJ2-5; D remains ambiguous. The J call may be mistaken, given a closer DNA end match to TRBJ2-7. The germline gives CDR1 SGHTA, CDR2 FQGNSA. The CDR3 loop spans 14 amino acids. The CDR3 DNA reads as TGTGCCAGCAGCCTCGGCGGTCCCGGATACGAGCAGTACTTC. This codes for CASSLGGPGYEQYF.

V gene TRBV2 combines with J gene TRBJ2-3, with 13 bases aligning to TRBD2. CDR1 is SNHLY and CDR2 is FYNNEI in the germline V gene. This CDR3 comprises 14 residues. With 4 bases clipped from V and 7 bases from J, the junction kept 2 bases outside the gene matches. CDR3 region: CASSGTSGSHTQYF. CDR3 bases: TGTGCCAGCAGTGGGACTAGCGGGAGCCATACGCAGTATTTT.

V gene TRBV11-2 combines with J gene TRBJ2-5, with 10 bases that match TRBD1. CDR1 and CDR2 from the germline V gene are SGHAT and FQNNGV. V gave up 8 bases and J gave up 5 bases; unmatched junction bases: 8. The CDR3 has 14 residues. The CDR3 sequence: CASHPGQGRETQYF. DNA for the CDR3: TGTGCCAGCCACCCGGGACAGGGGAGGGAGACCCAGTACTTC. Together with reference TRBV11-2 and TRBJ2-5, the CDR3 gives the full variable domain: EAGVAQSPRYKIIEKRQSVAFWCNPISGHATLYWYQQILGQGPKLLIQFQNNGVVDDSQLPKDRFSAERLKGVDSTLKIQPAKLEDSAVYLCASHPGQGRETQYFGPGTRLLVL.

The rearrangement uses TRBV28 and TRBJ2-1; 8 bases fit TRBD1. Germline CDR1 and CDR2: MDHEN and SYDVKM. The trim removed 5 bases at V and 6 bases at J, leaving 9 bases unmatched. CDR3 length: 15 amino acids. The CDR3 nucleotides are TGTGCCAGCAGTCACTCAGGGACAGGCTCCAATGAGCAGTTCTTC. Amino acid sequence: CASSHSGTGSNEQFF.

The chain is built from TRBV5-1 and TRBJ2-7; a possible D gene is TRBD1 (5 bases). This CDR3 contains 13 residues. V lost 5 bases to trimming and J lost 5 bases, with 14 bases between them. In germline, CDR1 is SGHRS, CDR2 YFSETQ. The DNA for the CDR3 is TGCGCCAGCAGAGGGGAAGCGTTCCACGAGCAGTACTTC. Encoded protein: CASRGEAFHEQYF.

This clone turned up a few times. The chain is built from TRBV18 and TRBJ2-1, with 9 bases matching TRBD2. The CDR3 is made up of 15 amino acids. Germline CDR1 is KGHSH and CDR2 is LQKENI. V lost 1 base, J lost 6 bases, and 4 bases stayed unmatched. CDR3 protein: CASSPLGTSINEQFF. The CDR3, as DNA: TGTGCCAGCTCACCACTCGGGACTAGCATCAATGAGCAGTTCTTC.